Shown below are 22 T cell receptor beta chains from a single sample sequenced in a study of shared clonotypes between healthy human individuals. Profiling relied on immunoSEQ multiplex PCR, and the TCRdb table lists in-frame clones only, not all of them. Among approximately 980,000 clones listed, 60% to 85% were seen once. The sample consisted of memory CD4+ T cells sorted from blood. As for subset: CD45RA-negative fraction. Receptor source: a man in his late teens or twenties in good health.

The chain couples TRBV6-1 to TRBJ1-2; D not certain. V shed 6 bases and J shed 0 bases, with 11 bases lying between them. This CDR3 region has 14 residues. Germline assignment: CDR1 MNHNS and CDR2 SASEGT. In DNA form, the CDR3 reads TGTGCCAGCAGAAGACCTAATTCTAACTATGGCTACACCTTC. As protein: CASRRPNSNYGYTF.

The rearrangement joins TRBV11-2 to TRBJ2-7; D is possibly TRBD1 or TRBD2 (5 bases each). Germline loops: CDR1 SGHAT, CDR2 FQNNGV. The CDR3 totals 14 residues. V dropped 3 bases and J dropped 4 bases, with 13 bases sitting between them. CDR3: CASSFRQGPYEQYF. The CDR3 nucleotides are TGTGCCAGCAGCTTTAGGCAGGGACCGTACGAGCAGTACTTC.

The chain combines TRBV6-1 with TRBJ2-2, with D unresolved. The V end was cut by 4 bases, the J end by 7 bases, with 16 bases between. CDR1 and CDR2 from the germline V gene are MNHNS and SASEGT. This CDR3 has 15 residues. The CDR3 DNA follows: TGTGCCAGCAGTGCTTCCCGGGCCCCCAGCGGGGAGCTGTTTTTT. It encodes CASSASRAPSGELFF.

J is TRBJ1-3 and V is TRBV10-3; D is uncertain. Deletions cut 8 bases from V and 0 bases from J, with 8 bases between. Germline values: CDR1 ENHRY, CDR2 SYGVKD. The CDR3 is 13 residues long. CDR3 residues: CAIGRSSGNTIYF. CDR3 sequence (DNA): TGTGCCATCGGGCGGAGCTCTGGAAACACCATATATTTT.

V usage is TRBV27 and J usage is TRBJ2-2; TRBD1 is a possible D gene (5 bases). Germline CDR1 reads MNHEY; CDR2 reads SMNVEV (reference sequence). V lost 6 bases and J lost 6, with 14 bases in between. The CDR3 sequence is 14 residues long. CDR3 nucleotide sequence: TGTGCCAGCAGCAACCCTGGCAGGGCCGGGGAGCTGTTTTTT. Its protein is CASSNPGRAGELFF.

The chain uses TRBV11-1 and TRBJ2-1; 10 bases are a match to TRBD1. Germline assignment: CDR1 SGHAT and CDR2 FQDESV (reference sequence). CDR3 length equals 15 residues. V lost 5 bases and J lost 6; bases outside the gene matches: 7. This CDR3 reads CASSPGTGVRNEQFF. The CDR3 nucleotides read TGTGCCAGCAGCCCCGGGACAGGGGTTCGCAATGAGCAGTTCTTC. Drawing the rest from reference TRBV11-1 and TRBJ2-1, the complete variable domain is EAEVAQSPRYKITEKSQAVAFWCDPISGHATLYWYRQILGQGPELLVQFQDESVVDDSQLPKDRFSAERLKGVDSTLKIQPAELGDSAMYLCASSPGTGVRNEQFFGPGTRLTVL.

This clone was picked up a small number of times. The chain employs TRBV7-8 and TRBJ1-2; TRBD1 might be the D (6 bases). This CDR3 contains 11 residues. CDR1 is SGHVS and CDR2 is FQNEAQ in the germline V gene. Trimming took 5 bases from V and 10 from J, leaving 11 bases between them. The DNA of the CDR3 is TGTGCCAGCAGCCAGGACAGAGACTACACCTTC. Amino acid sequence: CASSQDRDYTF.

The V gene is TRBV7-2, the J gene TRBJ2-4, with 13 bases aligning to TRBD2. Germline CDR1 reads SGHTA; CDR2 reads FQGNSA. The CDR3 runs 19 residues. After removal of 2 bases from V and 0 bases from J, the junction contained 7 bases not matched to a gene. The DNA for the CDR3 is TGTGCCAGCAGCTTATTACTAGCGGGGGGGCAGGCAGCCAAAAACATTCAGTACTTC. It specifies CASSLLLAGGQAAKNIQYF.

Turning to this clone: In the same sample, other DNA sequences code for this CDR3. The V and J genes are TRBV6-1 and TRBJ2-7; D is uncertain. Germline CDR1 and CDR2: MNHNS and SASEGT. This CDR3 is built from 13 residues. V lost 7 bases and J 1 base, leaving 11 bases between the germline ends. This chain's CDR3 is CASTKGLSYEQYF. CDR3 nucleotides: TGTGCCAGCACCAAGGGCTTATCCTACGAGCAGTACTTC.

The CDR3 protein is CASSAYRDGGEKLFF. CDR3 coding DNA: TGTGCCAGTAGTGCTTACCGGGACGGAGGTGAAAAACTGTTTTTT. The rearrangement uses TRBV19 and TRBJ1-4; possibly TRBD1 for D (5 bases). Trimming left V 5 bases short and J 7 bases short, with 17 bases between. The CDR3 loop spans 15 amino acids. Germline V gene data show CDR1 as LNHDA and CDR2 as SQIVND (reference sequence).

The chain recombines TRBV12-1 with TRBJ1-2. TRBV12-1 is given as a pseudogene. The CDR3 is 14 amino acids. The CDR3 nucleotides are TGTGCCAGCAGCTTTGAAGGGGGGCAGGATGGCTACACCTTC. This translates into CASSFEGGQDGYTF.

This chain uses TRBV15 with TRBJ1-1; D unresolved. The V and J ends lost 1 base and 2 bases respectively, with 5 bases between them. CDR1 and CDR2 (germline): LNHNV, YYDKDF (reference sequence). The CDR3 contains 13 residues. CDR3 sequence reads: CATSRVDNTEAFF. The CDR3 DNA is TGTGCCACCAGCAGAGTGGACAACACTGAAGCTTTCTTT.

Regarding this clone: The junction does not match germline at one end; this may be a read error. This CDR3 reads CASNTEGGAKVIF. CDR3 nucleotides: TGTGCCAGCAACACTGAGGGGGGCGCGAAAGTGATCTTT. The chain uses TRBV5-5 and TRBJ1-1; the D gene is possibly TRBD1 (6 bases). CDR3 length: 13 amino acids. Germline CDR1 is SGHKS and CDR2 is YYEKEE (reference sequence).

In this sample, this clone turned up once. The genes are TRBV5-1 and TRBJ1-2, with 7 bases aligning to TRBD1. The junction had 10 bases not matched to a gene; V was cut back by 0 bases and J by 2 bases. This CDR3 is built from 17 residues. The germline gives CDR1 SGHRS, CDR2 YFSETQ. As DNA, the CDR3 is TGCGCCAGCAGCTTGGACCCAGGGACAGCCTACAACTATGGCTACACCTTC. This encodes CASSLDPGTAYNYGYTF.

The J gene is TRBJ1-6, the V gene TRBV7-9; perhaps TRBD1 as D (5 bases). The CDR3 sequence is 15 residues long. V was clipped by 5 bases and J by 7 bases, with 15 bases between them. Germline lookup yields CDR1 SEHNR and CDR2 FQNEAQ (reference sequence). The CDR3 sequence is CASSPTGRQNSPLHF. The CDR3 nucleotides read TGTGCCAGCAGCCCCACCGGGCGACAGAATTCACCCCTCCACTTT.

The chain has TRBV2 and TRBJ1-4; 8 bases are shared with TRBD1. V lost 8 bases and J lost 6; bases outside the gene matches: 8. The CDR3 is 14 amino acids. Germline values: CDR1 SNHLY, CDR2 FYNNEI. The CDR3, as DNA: TGTGCCAGCGGGGGCAGGGGGCTTTATGAAAAACTGTTTTTT. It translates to CASGGRGLYEKLFF.

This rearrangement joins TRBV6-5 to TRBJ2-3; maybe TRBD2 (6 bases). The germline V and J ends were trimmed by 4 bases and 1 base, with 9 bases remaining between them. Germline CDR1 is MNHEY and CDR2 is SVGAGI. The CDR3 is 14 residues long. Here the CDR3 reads CASSSPGGTDTQYF. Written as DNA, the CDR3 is TGTGCCAGCAGTTCCCCGGGGGGCACAGATACGCAGTATTTT.

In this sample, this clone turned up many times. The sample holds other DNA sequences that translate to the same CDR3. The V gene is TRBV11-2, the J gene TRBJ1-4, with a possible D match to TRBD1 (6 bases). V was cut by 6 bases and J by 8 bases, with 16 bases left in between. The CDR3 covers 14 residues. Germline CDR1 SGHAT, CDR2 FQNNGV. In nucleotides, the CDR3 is TGTGCCAGCAGTCCGCAGGGGAGTAGGGAAAAACTGTTTTTT. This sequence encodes CASSPQGSREKLFF.

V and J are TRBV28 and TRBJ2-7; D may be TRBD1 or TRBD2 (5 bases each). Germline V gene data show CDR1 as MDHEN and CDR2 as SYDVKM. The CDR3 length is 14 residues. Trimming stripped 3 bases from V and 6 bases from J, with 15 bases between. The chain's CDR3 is CASSLGVLEPEQYF. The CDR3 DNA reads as TGTGCCAGCAGTTTGGGGGTGTTAGAGCCCGAGCAGTACTTC.

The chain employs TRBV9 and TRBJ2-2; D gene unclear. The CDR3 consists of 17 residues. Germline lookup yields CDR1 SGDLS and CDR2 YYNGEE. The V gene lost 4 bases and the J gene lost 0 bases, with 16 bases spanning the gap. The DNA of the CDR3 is TGTGCCAGCAGCCCGATATTTACGGCATCGAACACCGGGGAGCTGTTTTTT. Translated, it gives CASSPIFTASNTGELFF. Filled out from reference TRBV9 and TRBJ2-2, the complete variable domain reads DSGVTQTPKHLITATGQRVTLRCSPRSGDLSVYWYQQSLDQGLQFLIQYYNGEERAKGNILERFSAQQFPDLHSELNLSSLELGDSALYFCASSPIFTASNTGELFFGEGSRLTVL.

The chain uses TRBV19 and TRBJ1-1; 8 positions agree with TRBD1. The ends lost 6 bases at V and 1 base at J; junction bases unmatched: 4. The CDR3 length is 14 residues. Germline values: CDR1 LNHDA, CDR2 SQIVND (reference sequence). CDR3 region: CASRKDRANTEAFF. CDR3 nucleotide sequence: TGTGCCAGTAGAAAGGACAGGGCGAACACTGAAGCTTTCTTT.

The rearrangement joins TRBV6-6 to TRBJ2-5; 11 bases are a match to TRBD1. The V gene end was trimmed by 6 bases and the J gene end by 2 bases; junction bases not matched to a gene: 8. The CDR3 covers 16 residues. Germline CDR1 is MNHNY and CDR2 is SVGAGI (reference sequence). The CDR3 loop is CASRHNWDRGQETQYF. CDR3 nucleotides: TGTGCCAGCAGACACAACTGGGACAGGGGGCAAGAGACCCAGTACTTC.